This T cell receptor beta chain came from a study of cytomegalovirus exposure and HLA in healthy donors. Whole-study context: The roughly 130 validation repertoires, a later analysis reported, used the same platform as the roughly 660 repertoires from the first cohort.

About this clone itself: As yet, its antigen is unknown.

Unmatched junction bases numbered 0, after V lost 8 bases and J lost 2 bases. The CDR3 extends over 12 amino acids. Germline V gene data show CDR1 as SGHAT and CDR2 as FQNNGV. Whole-study results and caveats: Cytomegalovirus association was assigned to some 160 TCR beta chains. Rarity characterized most TCR sequences, yet some public TCRs appeared in many donors.

The table came from immunoSEQ multiplex PCR; TCRdb's copy has only in-frame clones and leaves some out. The sample gives roughly 130,000 clones, roughly 81% of which show up once; approximately 1.4% is in the top ten. The receptor's source is a woman under 40 in good health and CMV-seronegative. The sequenced sample consisted of PBMCs. The chain employs TRBV11-2 and TRBJ2-7, with TRBD1 matching over 10 bases. CDR3 residues: CASGQGAYEQYF. The CDR3 DNA reads TGTGCCAGCGGACAGGGGGCCTACGAGCAGTACTTC.